This note documents a single TCR beta chain sequence. Its cognate antigen is unknown. The data are from a study of cytomegalovirus exposure and HLA in healthy donors. Study outcomes and limitations: Some V segments (TRBV6-2 and TRBV6-3 among them) were excluded as indistinguishable.

V was pared by 0 bases and J by 3 bases, with 14 bases between. The CDR3 has 16 amino acids. The germline V gene encodes CDR1 LGHNA and CDR2 YSLEER. It was with 60 Vbeta and 13 Jbeta primers that the PCR ran. The table came from immunoSEQ multiplex PCR; TCRdb's copy has only in-frame clones and leaves some out. The table has 100,000 to 150,000 clones, under 85% seen once; the top ten hold 3.5% to 5%. The sample taken for sequencing was PBMCs. This sequence joins TRBV4-3 and TRBJ1-2; D not certain. The TCR comes from a woman aged 50 to 65 in good health and CMV-seropositive. CDR3 DNA: TGCGCCAGCAGCCAAGATGTCACAGATCTTCACTATGGCTACACCTTC. Translating gives CASSQDVTDLHYGYTF.